This TCR beta chain comes out of a study of shared clonotypes between healthy human individuals (dated by TCRdb to the early 2020s). Regarding the research as a whole: Two women and a few men aged 18 to 49 years were included in the cohort. Libraries were prepared and TCR repertoires were sequenced by different laboratories using diverse techniques, in order to increase sequencing depth and limit assay-specific biases. For each donor, CD4 naive and CD4 memory were each given three plates, CD8 naive was given two plates, and CD8 memory was given one plate. To estimate repertoire size and how much clonotype sharing occurs between individuals, the study deeply sequenced the blood TCR repertoires of roughly 5 healthy adults. Per donor, leukapheresis produced somewhere between about 0.85 and 8.9 billion PBMCs.

The paper as a whole reports these results and caveats: Naive subsets generally had larger estimated clonotype richness than memory subsets did. Incomplete sequencing was indicated by rarefaction of sorted-subset datasets, despite the large sequencing depth. Clonotypes shared by all four sorted-subset donors showed higher generation probabilities than non-shared clonotypes. Sharing across a few donors was observed for approximately 5% of naive CD4, 3% to 3.5% of naive CD8, about 2.5% of memory CD4, and roughly 0.4% of memory CD8 clonotypes. Based on pairwise subsampling, the degree of clonotype sharing among donors was expected to be affected by sequencing depth. Sampling was restricted to blood, and TCR repertoires in tissues likely differ from the TCR repertoires found in blood. Because the study included a small number of donors, the genetic and exposure-history diversity represented was limited.

From the germline V gene, CDR1 is SGHDT and CDR2 is YYEEEE. The germline V and J ends show losses of 2 bases and 9 bases respectively, and no gene match explains 14 bases of the junction. The CDR3 starts with the cysteine, ends with the phenylalanine, and has 16 residues. CDR3 DNA is the only sequence kept; it has 48 bases, read in frame from the first base. TCR CDR3 regions were amplified from genomic DNA by multiplex PCR using the deep immunoSEQ assay. Extracted genomic DNA from each cell subset was distributed evenly across all wells of several immunoSEQ 96-well plates, and each plate was treated as a replicate. For sorted subsets, roughly 200 ng of genomic DNA, equivalent to roughly 33,000 T cell genomes, went into each replicate PCR. Purified libraries were quantified with a Qubit 3.0 fluorometer, sized on a Bioanalyzer 2100, and re-quantified with the KAPA Library Quantification kit. Every immunoSEQ 96-well plate was sequenced on a dedicated single-read 150-cycle Illumina NextSeq 550 flow cell. Under the source paper's analysis protocol: The immunoSEQ output contained only junctional sequences without quality scores, so filtering could not match that applied to full-length reads. Sequences were annotated with PyIR, a Python wrapper for IgBLAST v1.9, using IMGT germline references to assign V/J genes and CDR3. Reads were filtered out if the reads had weak V/J assignments (E-value above 1e-6), no CDR3, stop codons, out-of-frame junctions, or ambiguous translated residues. A V3J clonotype was defined by an identical inferred V gene, J gene, and CDR3 amino acid sequence. The percentage overlap between two repertoires was calculated by dividing the number of shared unique clonotypes by the size of the smaller repertoire. Richness of each repertoire was evaluated using RTK rarefaction, the Chao1 estimator, and Recon v2.1 estimates of unobserved clonotypes. Generation probabilities were computed with OLGA for all TCRbeta clonotypes obtained by the gDNA method from several donors. The source is immuneACCESS, and TCRdb retained only in-frame sequences with V and J called. Part of the clones is not carried over; for the studies checked, unresolved V genes explain less than half of this, and the remainder is unexplained. V and J calls and clone size are given by that table; D and trimming were obtained from the DNA. This sample gives about 1.5 million clones in total; 95% to 97% of them show up just once. Jointly, the top ten make up about 1.2% of the sample.

Of note for this clone: It has no known antigen specificity. Qualities for individual bases were not recorded, and no much larger clone is one base off.

Donors were healthy HIV-negative adults with no recently reported acute infections or vaccinations. Every donor was a Caucasian adult living in Nashville, Tennessee, USA. CD4+ T cells were enriched through magnetic negative selection, after which naive cells were positively selected on CD45RA and the remaining negative fraction served as the memory subset. Blood was obtained by leukapheresis, after which PBMCs were separated by Ficoll-Histopaque density gradient centrifugation and cryopreserved in liquid nitrogen vapor phase. Analytical flow cytometry was used to check the purity and quantity of each magnetically sorted T cell population. From each sorted fraction, genomic DNA was isolated and quantified by UV absorbance on a Nanodrop 2000c.

Sequenced material: naive CD4+ T cells sorted from blood. The cell subset or site tag for this specimen amounts to: CD45RA+ positively selected. Recombination linked TRBV5-6 to TRBJ2-1, with 7 bases matching TRBD2. The TCR comes from a man between 25 and 39 years old in good health. The nucleotide sequence is given as TGTGCCAGCAGCTTCCGAACCCAAAGGGAGGGAGGTGAGCAGTTCTTC. This translates into CASSFRTQREGGEQFF.